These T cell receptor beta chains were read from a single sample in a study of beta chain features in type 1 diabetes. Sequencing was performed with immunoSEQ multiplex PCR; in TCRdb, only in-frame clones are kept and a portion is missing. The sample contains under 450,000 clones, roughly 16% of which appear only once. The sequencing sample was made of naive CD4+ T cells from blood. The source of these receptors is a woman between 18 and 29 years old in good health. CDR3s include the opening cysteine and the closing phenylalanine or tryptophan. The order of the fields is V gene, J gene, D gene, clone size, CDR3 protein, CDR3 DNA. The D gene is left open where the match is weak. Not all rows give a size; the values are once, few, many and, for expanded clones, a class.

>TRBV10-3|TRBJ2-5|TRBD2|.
CAISDLAGEETQYF
TGTGCCATCAGTGATCTAGCGGGAGAAGAGACCCAGTACTTC
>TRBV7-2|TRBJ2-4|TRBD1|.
CASSFHGTGVNIQYF
TGTGCCAGCAGCTTCCACGGGACAGGGGTAAACATTCAGTACTTC
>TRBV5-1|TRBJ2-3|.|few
CASSLAEYTDTQYF
TGCGCCAGCAGCTTGGCGGAGTACACAGATACGCAGTATTTT
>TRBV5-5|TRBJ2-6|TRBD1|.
CASSPGTGYSGANVLTF
TGTGCCAGCAGTCCCGGGACAGGCTACTCTGGGGCCAACGTCCTGACTTTC
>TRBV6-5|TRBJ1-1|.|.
CASSYWGGRGNTEAFF
TGTGCCAGCAGTTACTGGGGTGGCAGGGGGAACACTGAAGCTTTCTTT
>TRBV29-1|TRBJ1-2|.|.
CSVEGRQALYGYTF
TGCAGCGTTGAGGGGAGGCAAGCGCTCTATGGCTACACCTTC
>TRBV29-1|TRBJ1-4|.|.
CSVRGALNEKLFF
TGCAGCGTACGCGGGGCCCTTAATGAAAAACTGTTTTTT
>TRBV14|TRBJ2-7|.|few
CASSQDRYEQYF
TGTGCCAGCAGCCAAGACCGTTACGAGCAGTACTTC
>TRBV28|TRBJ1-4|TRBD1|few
CAAEPQGTAYNEKLFF
TGTGCCGCGGAACCCCAAGGGACAGCGTATAATGAAAAACTGTTTTTT
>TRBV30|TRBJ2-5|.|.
CAWSIGGGETQYF
TGTGCCTGGTCAATAGGTGGGGGGGAGACCCAGTACTTC
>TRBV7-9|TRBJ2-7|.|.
CASSLAAGESSEQYF
TGTGCCAGCAGCTTAGCAGCAGGGGAGTCCTCCGAGCAGTACTTC
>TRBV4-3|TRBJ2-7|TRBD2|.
CASSQEGRNASAGGSYEQYF
TGCGCCAGCAGCCAAGAAGGAAGAAATGCATCAGCGGGAGGGTCCTACGAGCAGTACTTC
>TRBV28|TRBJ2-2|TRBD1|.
CASSKGNRGFSAGELFF
TGTGCCAGCAGTAAAGGGAACAGGGGTTTTTCGGCCGGGGAGCTGTTTTTT
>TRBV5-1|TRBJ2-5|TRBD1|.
CASSTRTGQETQYF
TGCGCCAGCAGCACGAGGACAGGACAAGAGACCCAGTACTTC
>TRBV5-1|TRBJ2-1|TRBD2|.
CASSFSSGANNEQFF
TGCGCCAGCAGCTTTTCCAGCGGGGCTAACAATGAGCAGTTCTTC
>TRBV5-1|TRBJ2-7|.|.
CASSSGPTTIDEQYF
TGCGCCAGCAGCTCCGGACCGACTACTATCGACGAGCAGTACTTC
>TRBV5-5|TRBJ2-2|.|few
CASSRTSIKQSPGELFF
TGTGCCAGCAGCCGGACTTCGATAAAACAGAGTCCCGGGGAGCTGTTTTTT
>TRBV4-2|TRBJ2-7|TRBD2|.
CASSQASGRGLYEQYF
TGTGCCAGCAGCCAGGCTAGCGGGAGAGGCCTCTACGAGCAGTACTTC
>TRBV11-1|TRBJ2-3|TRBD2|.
CASSLGVLAGGTDTQYF
TGTGCCAGCAGCTTGGGAGTTCTAGCGGGGGGCACAGATACGCAGTATTTT
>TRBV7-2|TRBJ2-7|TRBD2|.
CASSSGLPSYEQYF
TGTGCCAGCAGCTCGGGACTACCCTCCTACGAGCAGTACTTC
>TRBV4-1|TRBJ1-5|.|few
CASSQDPGGGSNQPQHF
TGCGCCAGCAGCCAAGATCCGGGGGGTGGGAGCAATCAGCCCCAGCATTTT
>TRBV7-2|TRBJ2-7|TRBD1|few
CASSWEPGQGPYEQYF
TGTGCCAGCAGCTGGGAACCGGGACAGGGACCCTACGAGCAGTACTTC
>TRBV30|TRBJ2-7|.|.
CAWIGRGQSYEQYF
TGTGCCTGGATCGGGCGTGGACAGTCCTACGAGCAGTACTTC
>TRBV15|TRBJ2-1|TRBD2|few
CATSLGLASSYNEQFF
TGTGCCACCAGCCTAGGACTAGCGAGTTCCTACAATGAGCAGTTCTTC
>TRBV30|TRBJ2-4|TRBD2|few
CAWSESGRRSQYF
TGTGCCTGGAGTGAAAGCGGGAGAAGGTCTCAGTACTTC
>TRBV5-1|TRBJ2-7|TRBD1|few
CASSLGQGREQYF
TGCGCCAGCAGCTTGGGACAGGGGCGCGAGCAGTACTTC
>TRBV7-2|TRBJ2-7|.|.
CASSIKTGPFEQYF
TGTGCCAGCAGCATCAAGACAGGCCCCTTTGAGCAGTACTTC
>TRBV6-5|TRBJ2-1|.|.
CASSSLGGSSYNEQFF
TGTGCCAGCAGTTCCTTAGGGGGAAGCTCCTACAATGAGCAGTTCTTC
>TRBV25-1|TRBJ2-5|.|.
CASSHTQGRETQYF
TGTGCCAGCAGCCATACCCAGGGGCGAGAGACCCAGTACTTC
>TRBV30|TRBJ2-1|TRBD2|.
CAWSKSRLAGEGDEQFF
TGTGCCTGGAGTAAATCCCGGCTAGCGGGAGAGGGCGATGAGCAGTTCTTC
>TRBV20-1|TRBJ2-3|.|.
CSATSSDTQYF
TGCAGTGCTACCTCTTCAGATACGCAGTATTTT
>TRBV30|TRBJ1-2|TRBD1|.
CAFRDRLSNYGYTF
TGTGCCTTCCGGGACAGGCTTTCTAACTATGGCTACACCTTC
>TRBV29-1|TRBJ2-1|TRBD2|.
CSVGLAGGPVYEQFF
TGCAGCGTGGGACTAGCGGGAGGGCCCGTTTATGAGCAGTTCTTC
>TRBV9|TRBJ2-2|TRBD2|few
CASSVLAENTGELFF
TGTGCCAGCAGCGTACTAGCGGAGAACACCGGGGAGCTGTTTTTT
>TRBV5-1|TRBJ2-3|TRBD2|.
CASSSASGRGTDTQYF
TGCGCCAGCAGCTCCGCTAGCGGGAGGGGCACAGATACGCAGTATTTT
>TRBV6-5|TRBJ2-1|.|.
CASLKGDKQFF
TGTGCCAGTCTTAAGGGAGATAAGCAGTTCTTC
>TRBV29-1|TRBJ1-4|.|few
CSVEQGTNEKLFF
TGCAGCGTTGAACAGGGGACTAATGAAAAACTGTTTTTT
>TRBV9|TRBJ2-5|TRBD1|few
CASSVTGGQETQYF
TGTGCCAGCAGCGTAACAGGGGGCCAAGAGACCCAGTACTTC
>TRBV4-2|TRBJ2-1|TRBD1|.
CASSRPMGQGAGSGRPNEQFF
TGTGCCAGCAGCCGGCCCATGGGACAGGGGGCTGGGAGCGGGAGGCCCAATGAGCAGTTCTTC
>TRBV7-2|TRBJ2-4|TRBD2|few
CASSLPGLAGEGAKNIQYF
TGTGCCAGCAGCTTACCGGGACTAGCGGGGGAGGGGGCCAAAAACATTCAGTACTTC